Included here is one T cell receptor beta chain sequence, with context. This entry comes from a study of blood T cell repertoires in COVID-19. Trimming cost V 1 base and J 7 bases, with 11 bases left between them. This CDR3 spans 15 amino acids. Germline assignment: CDR1 LGHDT and CDR2 YNNKEL (reference sequence). Original methodology: Researchers report that nucleated cell counts were estimated from reference gene primer amplification. TCRdb's copy holds only in-frame clones and misses some; the assay was immunoSEQ multiplex PCR. That table furnishes V, J and clone size, whereas the DNA furnished D and trimming. The sample holds more than 450,000 clones, about nine tenths seen once.

The specimen was PBMCs or T cells enriched from blood (not recorded which). The clonotype originates from a woman between 18 and 29 years old who had recovered from COVID-19. The chain couples TRBV3-1 (or the pseudogene TRBV3-2) to TRBJ1-6; D call uncertain. The CDR3 loop is CASSQGATDNSPLHF. CDR3 nucleotide sequence: TGTGCCAGCAGCCAAGGCGCGACTGACAATTCACCCCTCCACTTT.